The 32 T cell receptor beta chains given below trace back to one sample, sequenced in a study of cytomegalovirus exposure and HLA in healthy donors. The PCR had 60 Vbeta and 13 Jbeta primers. The table came from immunoSEQ multiplex PCR; TCRdb's copy has only in-frame clones and leaves some out. The sample yields around 130,000 clones, around 84% seen once. The material sequenced was PBMCs. These receptors all come from a woman aged 18-29 years in good health and CMV-seropositive.

The chain has TRBV6-5 and TRBJ1-2, with a tentative D call TRBD1 (6 bases). Germline CDR1 is MNHEY and CDR2 is SVGAGI. V lost 5 bases and J 7 bases, leaving 11 bases between the germline ends. The CDR3 has 12 residues. The CDR3 spells CASSPGQCGYTF. The CDR3 DNA sequence: TGTGCCAGCAGTCCCGGACAGTGTGGCTACACCTTC.

V is TRBV18 and J is TRBJ2-7; D is unresolved. The CDR3 covers 14 residues. The V and J ends lost 2 bases and 2 bases respectively, with 10 bases between them. From germline, CDR1 is KGHSH and CDR2 LQKENI. CDR3 sequence reads: CASSPTTDPYEQYF. The DNA of the CDR3 is TGTGCCAGCTCACCAACTACGGATCCCTACGAGCAGTACTTC.

The rearrangement joins TRBV15 to TRBJ2-3, with TRBD1 identical over 7 bases. Germline lookup yields CDR1 LNHNV and CDR2 YYDKDF (reference sequence). The J segment lost 1 base and the V segment lost 10 bases, leaving 8 bases of the junction unmatched. The CDR3 extends over 14 amino acids. This chain's CDR3 is CAITGDRRTDTQYF. CDR3 nucleotides: TGTGCCATCACCGGGGACAGACGCACAGATACGCAGTATTTT.

Only a few counts were recorded for this clone. This rearrangement joins TRBV6-1 to TRBJ1-6; unclear D gene. The germline V gene has CDR1 MNHNS and CDR2 SASEGT. This CDR3 is 14 amino acids long. V lost 7 bases and J lost 8, with 15 bases in between. The CDR3: CASKAIALYSPLHF. The DNA of the CDR3 is TGTGCCAGCAAAGCAATTGCTCTATATTCACCCCTCCACTTT.

The chain joins TRBV4-2 to TRBJ2-7; tentatively, D is TRBD1 (6 bases). The CDR3 is 13 amino acids. CDR1 and CDR2 (germline): LGHNA, YNFKEQ. The V and J ends lost 8 bases and 4 bases respectively, with 15 bases between them. The CDR3: CASGRAGDYEQYF. The CDR3 DNA reads TGTGCCAGCGGGCGGGCAGGGGATTACGAGCAGTACTTC.

The chain couples TRBV7-3 to TRBJ1-1, with D tentatively TRBD1 (5 bases). The germline gives CDR1 SGHTA, CDR2 FQGTGA. The CDR3 runs 14 residues. The V end was cut by 2 bases, the J end by 1 base, with 8 bases between. The CDR3 reads CASSLGGGNTEAFF. In DNA, the CDR3 is TGTGCCAGCAGCTTAGGGGGGGGGAACACTGAAGCTTTCTTT.

The chain joins TRBV6-1 to TRBJ2-1; D is unclear. The V and J ends lost 10 bases and 0 bases respectively, with 16 bases between them. Germline V gives CDR1 MNHNS, CDR2 SASEGT. The CDR3 covers 15 residues. DNA for the CDR3: TGTGCCACTCTAGTCACTCCGAGCTCCTACAATGAGCAGTTCTTC. Its protein product is CATLVTPSSYNEQFF.

As concerns this clone: Different DNA sequences within this sample yield the same CDR3. J is TRBJ2-5 and V is TRBV13; tentatively, D is TRBD2 (6 bases). V shed 3 bases and J shed 2 bases, with 13 bases lying between them. Germline-derived CDR1 and CDR2 are PRHDT and FYEKMQ (reference sequence). The CDR3 sequence is 15 residues long. Here the CDR3 reads CASSFSGRGQETQYF. The CDR3 bases are TGTGCCAGCAGCTTCTCAGGGCGGGGACAAGAGACCCAGTACTTC.

This rearrangement joins TRBV5-1 to TRBJ1-6, with TRBD1 matching 7 bases. Trimming took 4 bases from V and 10 from J; bases not matched to a gene: 8. Germline CDR1 and CDR2: SGHRS and YFSETQ. The CDR3 spans 14 residues. The CDR3 here is CASSPGQVRSPLHF. The CDR3 region has the DNA TGCGCCAGCAGCCCCGGACAGGTACGCTCACCCCTCCACTTT.

The chain has TRBV6-1 and TRBJ2-6, with D perhaps matching TRBD2 (6 bases). This CDR3 region has 15 residues. V dropped 7 bases and J dropped 0 bases, with 10 bases sitting between them. Per germline, CDR1 MNHNS and CDR2 SASEGT. As DNA, the CDR3 is TGTGCCAGCAATGCGGGGATCTCTGGGGCCAACGTCCTGACTTTC. This codes for CASNAGISGANVLTF.

The J gene is TRBJ2-2, the V gene TRBV6-5, with 11 positions matching TRBD2. CDR3 length: 15 amino acids. The germline CDR1 and CDR2 sequences are MNHEY and SVGAGI. Germline trimming cut 6 bases from V and 5 bases from J; bases unmatched to any gene: 5. This CDR3 reads CASRISGGATGELFF. The CDR3 nucleotides read TGTGCCAGCAGGATTAGCGGGGGGGCGACCGGGGAGCTGTTTTTT.

The chain is built from TRBV28 and TRBJ2-1; 7 bases are a match to TRBD1. CDR3 size: 17 residues. With 4 bases clipped from V and 7 bases from J, the junction kept 16 bases outside the gene matches. The germline V gene has CDR1 MDHEN and CDR2 SYDVKM. Here the CDR3 reads CASSSRVGEGALNEQFF. Here the CDR3 DNA reads TGTGCCAGCAGTTCCCGGGTGGGCGAGGGGGCCCTTAATGAGCAGTTCTTC.

In this sample, this clone turned up once. V usage is TRBV18 and J usage is TRBJ1-3; D unresolved. From germline, CDR1 is KGHSH and CDR2 LQKENI. CDR3 size: 15 residues. With 2 bases removed from V and 0 bases from J, the gap between germline ends came to 8 bases. CDR3 amino acids: CASSPVRDSGNTIYF. CDR3 coding DNA: TGTGCCAGCTCACCAGTGAGGGACTCTGGAAACACCATATATTTT.

The genes are TRBV15 and TRBJ2-5; 11 bases agree with TRBD1. The CDR3 totals 15 residues. Germline lookup yields CDR1 LNHNV and CDR2 YYDKDF (reference sequence). J lost 5 bases, V lost 5 bases, and 7 bases had no gene match. The CDR3 DNA reads TGTGCCACCAGCCCCCGGACAGGGGGCCAGGAGACCCAGTACTTC. It yields the protein CATSPRTGGQETQYF.

This chain uses TRBV5-1 with TRBJ1-1; weak D call: TRBD1 (6 bases). V shed 1 base and J shed 1 base, with 17 bases lying between them. Germline assignment: CDR1 SGHRS and CDR2 YFSETQ. The CDR3 loop spans 17 amino acids. CDR3 residues: CASSLSRQPGENTEAFF. The CDR3 coding sequence is TGCGCCAGCAGCTTGTCTCGACAGCCAGGGGAGAACACTGAAGCTTTCTTT.

This chain links TRBV7-2 with TRBJ2-7, with 9 bases lining up with TRBD1. CDR1 and CDR2 (germline): SGHTA, FQGNSA. This CDR3 is built from 15 residues. The trim removed 3 bases at V and 5 bases at J, leaving 8 bases unmatched. CDR3 in DNA: TGTGCCAGCAGCTTCACCGGGACAGGGAGTCACGAGCAGTACTTC. Amino acids: CASSFTGTGSHEQYF.

The table lists this clone with a few counts. The rearrangement joins TRBV6-1 to TRBJ2-3; 10 nucleotides agree with TRBD2. Trimming cost V 6 bases and J 15 bases; bases outside gene matches: 9. Germline V CDR1 and CDR2: MNHNS, SASEGT. This CDR3 has 12 residues. CDR3 region: CASSPWERGGYF. DNA for the CDR3: TGTGCCAGCAGCCCCTGGGAGCGGGGGGGCTATTTT.

This clone was counted only a few times. The V call is TRBV27, the J call TRBJ1-2; weak D call: TRBD1 (5 bases). The germline V gene has CDR1 MNHEY and CDR2 SMNVEV (reference sequence). Trimming removed 6 bases at V and 3 bases at J, with 8 bases between. The CDR3 runs to 12 residues. CDR3 sequence: CASRGLDYGYTF. The CDR3 DNA follows: TGTGCCAGCAGGGGGCTAGACTATGGCTACACCTTC.

The chain joins TRBV27 to TRBJ2-1; 10 bases are shared with TRBD2. J lost 0 bases, V lost 8 bases, and 4 bases had no gene match. The CDR3 extends over 15 amino acids. CDR1 is MNHEY and CDR2 is SMNVEV in the germline V gene (reference sequence). The CDR3 DNA reads TGTGCCAGCGGACTAGCGGTAGGCTCCTACAATGAGCAGTTCTTC. Protein product: CASGLAVGSYNEQFF.

The chain uses TRBV7-8 and TRBJ1-1; TRBD1 is a possible D gene (5 bases). Trimming shortened V by 1 base and J by 11 bases, and 14 bases separated the two germline ends. Germline CDR1 and CDR2: SGHVS and FQNEAQ. The CDR3 runs 13 residues. The DNA of the CDR3 is TGTGCCAGCAGCTTAGGGGAGGGGTTAATGGCTTTCTTT. Its translation: CASSLGEGLMAFF.

DNA for the CDR3: TGTGCCAGCAGTCAAGACAACACAGATACGCAGTATTTT. It codes for CASSQDNTDTQYF. This chain joins TRBV6-6 and TRBJ2-3; D is unclear. V lost 5 bases and J lost 2, with 8 bases in between. In germline, CDR1 is MNHNY, CDR2 SVGAGI (reference sequence). CDR3 size: 13 residues.

The chain recombines TRBV7-3 with TRBJ2-2; a possible D gene is TRBD2 (6 bases). Germline CDR1 SGHTA, CDR2 FQGTGA. Trimming took off 2 bases at V and 4 bases at J, with 8 bases between the two ends. This CDR3 spans 14 amino acids. The CDR3 DNA is TGTGCCAGCAGCTTAGCGGGGACCACCGGGGAGCTGTTTTTT. This codes for CASSLAGTTGELFF.

V is TRBV5-1 and J is TRBJ2-2, with a possible D match to TRBD2 (5 bases). Per germline, CDR1 SGHRS and CDR2 YFSETQ. V was trimmed by 5 bases and J by 4 bases, leaving 12 bases between them. The CDR3 sequence is 14 residues long. CDR3 amino acids: CASRVGEITGELFF. The CDR3 bases are TGCGCCAGCAGGGTCGGGGAAATCACCGGGGAGCTGTTTTTT.

Worth noting for this clone: Sequence at one end of the junction differs from germline and may be a read error. J is TRBJ1-2 and V is TRBV7-9; D uncertain. The CDR3 is made up of 15 amino acids. Germline-derived CDR1 and CDR2 are SEHNR and FQNEAQ (reference sequence). The chain's CDR3 is CSSSLGAGNNYGYTF. The CDR3 DNA is TGTTCCAGCAGCTTAGGTGCGGGTAATAACTATGGCTACACCTTC.

This clone showed up just once. The chain uses TRBV5-4 and TRBJ2-7; 7 bases match TRBD1. The germline gives CDR1 SGHNT, CDR2 YYREEE (reference sequence). This CDR3 is built from 13 residues. The ends lost 4 bases at V and 2 bases at J; junction bases unmatched: 3. The CDR3 protein is CASSVDRAYEQYF. In DNA form, the CDR3 reads TGTGCCAGCAGCGTAGACAGGGCCTACGAGCAGTACTTC.

The gene calls are TRBV4-1 and TRBJ2-3; the match to TRBD2 covers 9 bases. Germline CDR1 is MGHRA and CDR2 is YSYEKL. With 4 bases clipped from V and 0 bases from J, the junction kept 5 bases outside the gene matches. This CDR3 comprises 16 residues. The CDR3 loop reads CASSLRLAESTDTQYF. CDR3 bases: TGCGCCAGCAGCCTCCGACTAGCGGAAAGCACAGATACGCAGTATTTT.

The chain couples TRBV18 to TRBJ2-7; D ambiguous. The CDR3 sequence is 13 residues long. V was shortened by 5 bases and J by 4 bases, with 12 bases between the two germline ends. The germline gives CDR1 KGHSH, CDR2 LQKENI. This chain's CDR3 is CASSSSLQYEQYF. CDR3 nucleotide sequence: TGTGCCAGCTCATCCTCCCTCCAGTACGAGCAGTACTTC.

The V gene is TRBV11-2, the J gene TRBJ2-5; 10 nucleotides line up with TRBD2. The CDR3 loop spans 14 amino acids. Looked up from germline, CDR1 is SGHAT and CDR2 is FQNNGV. The junction had 1 base not matched to a gene; V was cut back by 1 base and J by 5 bases. The CDR3 loop is CASSLGSGGETQYF. CDR3 DNA: TGTGCCAGCAGCTTAGGTAGCGGGGGGGAGACCCAGTACTTC.

This clone appeared a few times. J is TRBJ2-3 and V is TRBV5-4; 11 bases are a match to TRBD2. The V segment lost 4 bases and the J segment 2 bases; nucleotides outside the gene matches: 6. The length of the CDR3 is 16 residues. Germline CDR1 SGHNT, CDR2 YYREEE (reference sequence). The CDR3 region has the DNA TGTGCCAGCAGCCCTGGGACTAGCGGACTCACAGATACGCAGTATTTT. It translates to CASSPGTSGLTDTQYF.

The sample holds a few counts of this clone. The chain joins TRBV5-4 to TRBJ2-3; the match to TRBD1 covers 7 bases. The CDR3 is 14 residues long. CDR1 and CDR2 (germline): SGHNT, YYREEE (reference sequence). After removal of 0 bases from V and 4 bases from J, the junction contained 2 bases not matched to a gene. DNA for the CDR3: TGTGCCAGCAGCTTGGAACAGGGGTCAGATACGCAGTATTTT. This gives the protein CASSLEQGSDTQYF.

The chain is built from TRBV7-9 and TRBJ1-6; D gene unclear. The CDR3 extends over 15 amino acids. CDR1 is SEHNR and CDR2 is FQNEAQ in the germline V gene (reference sequence). The germline V and J ends were trimmed by 3 bases and 0 bases, with 6 bases remaining between them. CDR3: CASSFGSSYNSPLHF. In DNA form, the CDR3 reads TGTGCCAGCAGCTTTGGGAGCTCCTATAATTCACCCCTCCACTTT.

In this sample, this clone turned up once. The chain links TRBV2 to TRBJ2-1; 7 nucleotides line up with TRBD2. The V segment lost 8 bases and the J segment 6 bases; nucleotides outside the gene matches: 10. Germline lookup yields CDR1 SNHLY and CDR2 FYNNEI. This CDR3 is 14 amino acids long. The CDR3 DNA follows: TGTGCCAGCGACGGGGGGACGGGGCCCAATGAGCAGTTCTTC. Translating it yields CASDGGTGPNEQFF.